Below are 7 T cell receptor beta chains sequenced from a single sample in a study of a mutant IDH1 vaccine in newly diagnosed glioma. Using immunoSEQ multiplex PCR, the repertoire was profiled, and TCRdb retains in-frame clones only, with some absent. Here the sample spans around 60,000 clones, around 84% being singletons. Time point described: week 11, during vaccination. It was 300 ug of mutant IDH1 20-mer peptide that made up each vaccine dose, given with topical imiquimod. These receptors lack a known antigen. Specimen: PBMCs, collected from a glioma patient whose treatment included an IDH1 peptide vaccine. The receptors shown here come from a woman aged 45-65 years with glioma.

This sequence joins TRBV29-1 and TRBJ2-7; 9 bases align to TRBD1. This CDR3 spans 13 amino acids. The germline gives CDR1 SQVTM, CDR2 ANQGSEA. J lost 2 bases, V lost 6 bases, and 5 bases had no gene match. The DNA for the CDR3 is TGCAGCGTCGGGGACAGGGCCCCCTACGAGCAGTACTTC. Its protein product is CSVGDRAPYEQYF.

The rearrangement joins TRBV7-8 to TRBJ1-5; D not certain. The CDR3 sequence is 13 residues long. CDR1 is SGHVS and CDR2 is FQNEAQ in the germline V gene. The V gene lost 4 bases and the J gene lost 5 bases, with 9 bases spanning the gap. CDR3 protein: CASSSGGDQPQHF. As DNA, the CDR3 is TGTGCCAGCAGCTCAGGCGGGGATCAGCCCCAGCATTTT.

This sequence joins TRBV6-6 and TRBJ2-6, with D perhaps TRBD1 or TRBD2 (5 bases each). Trimming removed 7 bases at V and 1 base at J, with 14 bases between. Germline CDR1 MNHNY, CDR2 SVGAGI (reference sequence). The CDR3 runs to 16 residues. The CDR3 region has the DNA TGTGCCAGCACCTTACGCAGGGAGTCTGGGGCCAACGTCCTGACTTTC. Its translation is CASTLRRESGANVLTF.

This clone occurred a few times. CDR3 sequence: CASSQGGSTYGYTF. CDR3 DNA: TGCGCCAGCAGCCAAGGAGGGTCGACCTATGGCTACACCTTC. The chain is built from TRBV4-3 and TRBJ1-2; D is ambiguous. The CDR3 covers 14 residues. The V gene lost 1 base and the J gene lost 4 bases, with 10 bases spanning the gap. Germline V lookup: CDR1 LGHNA, CDR2 YSLEER.

The V and J genes are TRBV7-9 and TRBJ2-3, with D unresolved. There are 13 residues in the CDR3. V was cut by 6 bases and J by 0 bases, with 7 bases left in between. Germline assignment: CDR1 SEHNR and CDR2 FQNEAQ (reference sequence). The CDR3 is CASSRASTDTQYF. CDR3 coding DNA: TGTGCCAGCAGTCGAGCCAGCACAGATACGCAGTATTTT.

This clone appeared once. The genes are TRBV12-5 and TRBJ2-3; TRBD2 aligns across 8 bases. Germline V CDR1 and CDR2: LGHNT, FRNRAP. After removal of 4 bases from V and 4 bases from J, the junction contained 10 bases not matched to a gene. The CDR3 covers 16 residues. The DNA for the CDR3 is TGTGCTAGTGGTTCGGGGGGGCGGGGGCCTCCAGATACGCAGTATTTT. Its protein product is CASGSGGRGPPDTQYF.

The chain couples TRBV7-9 to TRBJ1-1; 7 bases are a match to TRBD1. Germline CDR1 and CDR2: SEHNR and FQNEAQ (reference sequence). J gave up 9 bases and V 5 bases, and 6 bases lay outside the gene matches. The CDR3 spans 12 residues. The CDR3 DNA is TGTGCCAGCAGCCCCCGGGACAGCCAAGCTTTCTTT. Amino acids: CASSPRDSQAFF.